Listed below are T cell receptor beta chains from one sample, sequenced in a study of blood T cell repertoires in COVID-19. Generated by immunoSEQ multiplex PCR, the TCRdb table keeps only in-frame clones and is missing some. This sample has roughly 150,000 clones, with about 80% found just once. The sequencing sample was made of PBMCs or T cells enriched from blood (not recorded which). The origin of the receptors is a man aged 50-60 years in a cohort exposed to, infected with or recovered from COVID-19 (not recorded which). The CDR3 runs from the conserved cysteine through the conserved F or W. A D gene is named only where the DNA matches it firmly. Size is omitted from some rows. Given values are once, few, many or a class for expanded clones.

v_gene	abundance	j_gene	d_gene	CDR3nt	CDR3aa
TRBV6-5	-	TRBJ1-1	TRBD1	TGTGCCAGCAGAAGACAGGGTGGGGGGTGGACTGAAGCTTTCTTT	CASRRQGGGWTEAFF
TRBV15	-	TRBJ1-5	TRBD1	TGTGCCACCAGCGGCAGGGGGTTATGGCAGCCCCAGCATTTT	CATSGRGLWQPQHF
TRBV3-1/TRBV3-2	-	TRBJ1-1	-	TGTGCCAGCAGCCCGGGACTTATGAACACTGAAGCTTTCTTT	CASSPGLMNTEAFF
TRBV5-5	-	TRBJ1-1	-	TGTGCCAGCAGCTTGGGACAGACAAACACTGAAGCTTTCTTT	CASSLGQTNTEAFF
TRBV5-4	-	TRBJ2-1	-	TGTGCCAGCAGCTCCCCCTCTAGCTCCTACAATGAGCAGTTCTTC	CASSSPSSSYNEQFF
TRBV28	-	TRBJ2-5	TRBD2	TGTGCCAGCAGTTTTGGACTAGCGGGAAGAGAGACCCAGTACTTC	CASSFGLAGRETQYF
TRBV14	-	TRBJ2-5	TRBD2	TGTGCCAGCAGCCAACCCCGGACTAGCGGGAGGTTAATGGAGACCCAGTACTTC	CASSQPRTSGRLMETQYF
TRBV11-3	-	TRBJ2-3	-	TGTGCCAGCAGCTCCAGGCAGGATACGCAGTATTTT	CASSSRQDTQYF
TRBV7-8	few	TRBJ2-1	-	TGTGCCAGCAGCGTAAAACCCTCGCAACGAGGGAACAATGAGCAGTTCTTC	CASSVKPSQRGNNEQFF
TRBV5-6	-	TRBJ1-4	-	TGTGCCAGCAGCTTGGGGGGCCTTTGGAGTGAAAAACTGTTTTTT	CASSLGGLWSEKLFF
TRBV27	-	TRBJ2-1	-	TGTGCCAGCACCGCGGGGAACAATGAGCAGTTCTTC	CASTAGNNEQFF
TRBV4-3	-	TRBJ2-7	TRBD1	TGCGCCAGCAGCCAGGCCGGGACAGGTGGCTACGAGCAGTACTTC	CASSQAGTGGYEQYF
TRBV27	-	TRBJ2-1	-	TGTGCCAGCAGCTCCCGACCCCCCGGGTCCTCTGGGAATGAGCAGTTCTTC	CASSSRPPGSSGNEQFF
TRBV3-1/TRBV3-2	-	TRBJ2-4	-	TGTGCCAGCAGCCAACTCCGGGACTCGGCCGGGGGCAAAAACATTCAGTACTTC	CASSQLRDSAGGKNIQYF
TRBV12-3/TRBV12-4	-	TRBJ1-6	-	TGTGCCAGCAGTTTACGGGTTTCACCCCTCCACTTT	CASSLRVSPLHF
TRBV4-3	few	TRBJ2-1	-	TGCGCCAGCAGTACAGGGCGGGATGAGCAGTTCTTC	CASSTGRDEQFF
TRBV4-2	-	TRBJ2-5	TRBD2	TGTGCCAGCAGCCCGCGGGAGGCGGAGACCCAGTACTTC	CASSPREAETQYF
TRBV29-1	-	TRBJ2-3	TRBD2	TGCAGCGTAGATGTAGCGGGGCTAAGCACAGATACGCAGTATTTT	CSVDVAGLSTDTQYF
TRBV9	-	TRBJ1-1	-	TGTGCCAGCAGCGCCCTTGGGGGCGGGGGCACTGAAGCTTTCTTT	CASSALGGGGTEAFF
TRBV11-2	medium-sized	TRBJ2-5	-	TGTGCCAGCAGCTTAGAGCCAGGGTGGTCGCAGACCCAGTACTTC	CASSLEPGWSQTQYF
TRBV19	-	TRBJ2-1	TRBD2	TGTGCCAGTAGTATACAAGGACTAGCGGGAGTTTGGGCGAGCTCCTACAATGAGCAGTTCTTC	CASSIQGLAGVWASSYNEQFF
TRBV27	-	TRBJ2-1	-	TGTGCCAGCAGTTTTATCGTCCTAGCAGGTTACAATGAGCAGTTCTTC	CASSFIVLAGYNEQFF
TRBV11-2	-	TRBJ1-3	-	TGTGCCAGCAGCTTGGGGTCAGGGATAGGAAACACCATATATTTT	CASSLGSGIGNTIYF
TRBV10-2	-	TRBJ2-7	-	TGCGCCAGCAGTGAAGGAGTTTACGAGCAGTACTTC	CASSEGVYEQYF
TRBV7-9	-	TRBJ1-3	-	TGTGCCAGCAGCTTAGCTGGGCAGAAAAGAAACACCATATATTTT	CASSLAGQKRNTIYF
TRBV28	-	TRBJ1-2	-	TGTGCCAGCGAGACAGTAAACTATGGCTACACCTTC	CASETVNYGYTF
TRBV7-9	few	TRBJ2-3	-	TGTGCCAGCAGCTTAGCGGGAGCAGATACGCAGTATTTT	CASSLAGADTQYF
TRBV7-6	-	TRBJ2-1	TRBD1	TGTGCCAGCAGCTTGTCCCCCCAGGGGGCGACGGAGCAGTTCTTC	CASSLSPQGATEQFF
TRBV11-2	-	TRBJ1-4	TRBD1	TGTGCCAGCAGCCCGGACAGGGTGAATGAAAAACTGTTTTTT	CASSPDRVNEKLFF
TRBV5-1	-	TRBJ2-5	-	TGCGCCAGCAGCTTGACTCAAGAGACCCAGTACTTC	CASSLTQETQYF
TRBV18	-	TRBJ2-1	TRBD2	TGTGCCAGCTCTCCCTCTAGCGGGCGATCATCCACTTCCTACAATGAGCAGTTCTTC	CASSPSSGRSSTSYNEQFF
TRBV5-1	-	TRBJ2-7	-	TGCGCCAGCAGCTTGCCCAGCTACGAGCAGTACTTC	CASSLPSYEQYF
TRBV12-3/TRBV12-4	-	TRBJ2-3	-	TGTGCCAGCAGCGGAGATACGCAGTATTTT	CASSGDTQYF
TRBV7-2	few	TRBJ1-2	TRBD1	TGTGCCAGCAGCCCCCGGACAGGGCCCCACTATGGCTACACCTTC	CASSPRTGPHYGYTF
TRBV7-2	once	TRBJ2-2	-	TGTGCCAGCAGTTCGTATTATAACACCGGGGAGCTGTTTTTT	CASSSYYNTGELFF